This T cell receptor (beta chain) was documented in a study of cytomegalovirus exposure and HLA in healthy donors. Study-wide findings and caveats: According to an earlier analysis, most TCR beta V segments yielded productive rearrangements about 87% or about 30% of the time.

Turning to this clone: The antigen is not known.

The primer mix had 60 Vbeta and 13 Jbeta primers. Measured with immunoSEQ multiplex PCR; TCRdb has only the in-frame clones, and not every one. Seen here are 200,000 to 250,000 clones, about 80% observed once, and the top ten hold about 0.58%. CDR1 is MNHNY and CDR2 is SVGAGI in the germline V gene (reference sequence). Trimming left V 2 bases short and J 7 bases short, with 8 bases between. The CDR3 runs 13 residues. The chain combines TRBV6-6 with TRBJ1-4; D is unresolved. This TCR was recovered from a woman in her forties in good health and CMV-seronegative. Sequencing used PBMCs. CDR3 region: CASSYREIEKLFF. CDR3 nucleotides: TGTGCCAGCAGTTACCGCGAAATTGAAAAACTGTTTTTT.